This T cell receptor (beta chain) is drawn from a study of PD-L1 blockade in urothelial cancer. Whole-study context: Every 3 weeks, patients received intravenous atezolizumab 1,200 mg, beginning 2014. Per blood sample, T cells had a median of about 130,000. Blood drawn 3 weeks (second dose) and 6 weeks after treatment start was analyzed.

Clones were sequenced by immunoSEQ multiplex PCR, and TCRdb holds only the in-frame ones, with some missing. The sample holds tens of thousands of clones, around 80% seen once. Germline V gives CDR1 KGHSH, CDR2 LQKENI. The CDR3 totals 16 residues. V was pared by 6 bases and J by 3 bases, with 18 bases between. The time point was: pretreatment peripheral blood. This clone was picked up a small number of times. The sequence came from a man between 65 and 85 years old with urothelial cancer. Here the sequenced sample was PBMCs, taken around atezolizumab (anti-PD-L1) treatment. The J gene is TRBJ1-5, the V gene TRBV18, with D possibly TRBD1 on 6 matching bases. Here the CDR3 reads CASSEGTRVFNQPQHF. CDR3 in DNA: TGTGCCAGCTCCGAAGGGACAAGAGTGTTCAATCAGCCCCAGCATTTT.